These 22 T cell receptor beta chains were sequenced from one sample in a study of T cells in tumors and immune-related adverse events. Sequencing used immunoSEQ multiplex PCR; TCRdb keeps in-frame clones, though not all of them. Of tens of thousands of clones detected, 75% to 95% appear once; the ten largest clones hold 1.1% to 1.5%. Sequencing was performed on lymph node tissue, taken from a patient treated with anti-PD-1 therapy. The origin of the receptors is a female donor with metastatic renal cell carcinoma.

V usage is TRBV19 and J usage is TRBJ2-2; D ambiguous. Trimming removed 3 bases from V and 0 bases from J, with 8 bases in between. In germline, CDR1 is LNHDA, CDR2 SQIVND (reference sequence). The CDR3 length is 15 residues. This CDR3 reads CASSMWQANTGELFF. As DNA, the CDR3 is TGTGCCAGTAGTATGTGGCAGGCGAACACCGGGGAGCTGTTTTTT.

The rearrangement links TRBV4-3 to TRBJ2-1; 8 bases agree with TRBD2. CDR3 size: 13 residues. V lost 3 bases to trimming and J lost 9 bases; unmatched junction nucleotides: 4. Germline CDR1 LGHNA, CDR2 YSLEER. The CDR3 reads CASSQGLGFEQFF. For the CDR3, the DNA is TGCGCCAGCAGCCAGGGACTAGGTTTTGAGCAGTTCTTC.

This chain's CDR3 is CASSLQPSGGDLGTQYF. The CDR3 region has the DNA TGTGCCAGCAGCTTACAGCCTAGCGGGGGGGATTTAGGGACCCAGTACTTC. The chain couples TRBV7-2 to TRBJ2-5, with TRBD2 matching 12 bases. The length of the CDR3 is 17 residues. Germline-derived CDR1 and CDR2 are SGHTA and FQGNSA. The V segment lost 2 bases and the J segment 7 bases; nucleotides outside the gene matches: 11.

Here the CDR3 DNA reads TGCGCCAGCAGCCGCCAAACAGGAGACCACTACGAGCAGTACTTC. Translating gives CASSRQTGDHYEQYF. The chain joins TRBV4-1 to TRBJ2-7; weak D call: TRBD1 (5 bases). V was pared by 4 bases and J by 3 bases, with 16 bases between. The CDR3 contains 15 residues. Germline V gives CDR1 MGHRA, CDR2 YSYEKL.

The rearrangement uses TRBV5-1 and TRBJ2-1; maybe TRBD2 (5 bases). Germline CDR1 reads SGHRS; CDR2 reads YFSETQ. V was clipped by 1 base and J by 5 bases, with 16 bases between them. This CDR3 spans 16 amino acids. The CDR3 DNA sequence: TGCGCCAGCAGCTTGATACTCTCCGGGAACAACAATGAGCAGTTCTTC. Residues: CASSLILSGNNNEQFF.

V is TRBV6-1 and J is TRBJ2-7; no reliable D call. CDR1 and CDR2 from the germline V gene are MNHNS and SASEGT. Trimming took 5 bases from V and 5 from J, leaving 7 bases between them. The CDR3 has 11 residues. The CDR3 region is CASSWVDEQYF. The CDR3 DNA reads TGTGCCAGCAGTTGGGTCGACGAGCAGTACTTC.

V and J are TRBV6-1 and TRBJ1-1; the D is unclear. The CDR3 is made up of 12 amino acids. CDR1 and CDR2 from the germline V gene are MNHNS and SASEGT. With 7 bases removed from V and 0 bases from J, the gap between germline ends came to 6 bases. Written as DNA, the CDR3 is TGTGCCAGCAAGCAACTGAACACTGAAGCTTTCTTT. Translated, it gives CASKQLNTEAFF.

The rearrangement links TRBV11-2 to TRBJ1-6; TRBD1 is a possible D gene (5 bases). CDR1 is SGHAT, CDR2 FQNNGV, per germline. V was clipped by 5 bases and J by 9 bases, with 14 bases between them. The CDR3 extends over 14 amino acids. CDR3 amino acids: CASSLRVIGSPLHF. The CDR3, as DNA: TGTGCCAGCAGCCTCAGGGTTATCGGTTCACCCCTCCACTTT.

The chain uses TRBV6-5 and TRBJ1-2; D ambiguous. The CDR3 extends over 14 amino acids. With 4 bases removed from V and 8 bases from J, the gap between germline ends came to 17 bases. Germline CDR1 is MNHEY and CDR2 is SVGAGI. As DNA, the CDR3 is TGTGCCAGCAGTTTTACATCGCAGCCATCCGGCTACACCTTC. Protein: CASSFTSQPSGYTF.

This chain's CDR3 is CASSLLSSGNTIYF. CDR3 sequence (DNA): TGTGCCAGCAGCTTATTAAGCTCTGGAAACACCATATATTTT. The chain joins TRBV7-9 to TRBJ1-3, with D unresolved. This CDR3 is built from 14 residues. Trimming stripped 2 bases from V and 0 bases from J, with 5 bases between. CDR1 is SEHNR and CDR2 is FQNEAQ in the germline V gene (reference sequence).

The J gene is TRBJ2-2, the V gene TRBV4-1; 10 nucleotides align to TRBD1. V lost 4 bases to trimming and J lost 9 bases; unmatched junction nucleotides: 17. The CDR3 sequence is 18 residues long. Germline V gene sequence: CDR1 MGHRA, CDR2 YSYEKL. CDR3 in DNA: TGCGCCAGCAGCCTCAGACCTCCCGGGACAGGGGTGAACCGGGAGCTGTTTTTT. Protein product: CASSLRPPGTGVNRELFF.

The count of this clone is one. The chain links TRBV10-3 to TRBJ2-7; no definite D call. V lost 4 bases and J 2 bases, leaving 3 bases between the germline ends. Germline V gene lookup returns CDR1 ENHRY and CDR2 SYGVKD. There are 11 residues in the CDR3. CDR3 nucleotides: TGTGCCATCAGTGCTGCCTACGAGCAGTACTTC. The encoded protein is CAISAAYEQYF.

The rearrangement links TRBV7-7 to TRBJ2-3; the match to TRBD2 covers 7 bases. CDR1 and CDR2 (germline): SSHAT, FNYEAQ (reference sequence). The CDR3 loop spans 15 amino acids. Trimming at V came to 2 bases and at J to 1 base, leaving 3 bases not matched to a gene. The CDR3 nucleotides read TGTGCCAGCAGCTTATCTCGGGGGGGCACAGATACGCAGTATTTT. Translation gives CASSLSRGGTDTQYF.

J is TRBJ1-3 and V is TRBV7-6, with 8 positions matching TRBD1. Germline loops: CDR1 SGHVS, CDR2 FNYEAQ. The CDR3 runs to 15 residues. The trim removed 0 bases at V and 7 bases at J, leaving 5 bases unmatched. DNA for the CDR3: TGTGCCAGCAGCTTAGCTGAGACAGGGGCGAACACCATATATTTT. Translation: CASSLAETGANTIYF.

CDR3 in amino acids: CAIATSGSYEQYF. The CDR3 DNA sequence: TGTGCCATAGCGACTAGCGGGTCCTACGAGCAGTACTTC. The genes are TRBV28 and TRBJ2-7; 10 nucleotides match TRBD2. CDR3 size: 13 residues. Germline V gene lookup returns CDR1 MDHEN and CDR2 SYDVKM. V lost 10 bases to trimming and J lost 1 base; unmatched junction nucleotides: 4.

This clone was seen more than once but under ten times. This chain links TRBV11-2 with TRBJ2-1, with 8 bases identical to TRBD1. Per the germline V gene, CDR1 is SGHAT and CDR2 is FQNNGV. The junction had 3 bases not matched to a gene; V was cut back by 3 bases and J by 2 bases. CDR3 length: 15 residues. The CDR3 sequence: CASSFETGAYNEQFF. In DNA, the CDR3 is TGTGCCAGCAGCTTTGAGACAGGGGCCTACAATGAGCAGTTCTTC.

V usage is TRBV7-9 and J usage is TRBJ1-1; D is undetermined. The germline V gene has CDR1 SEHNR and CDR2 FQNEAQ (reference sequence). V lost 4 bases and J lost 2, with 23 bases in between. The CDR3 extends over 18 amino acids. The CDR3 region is CASSYPGEEYVTNTEAFF. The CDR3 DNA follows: TGTGCCAGCAGCTACCCTGGGGAGGAGTACGTAACAAACACTGAAGCTTTCTTT.

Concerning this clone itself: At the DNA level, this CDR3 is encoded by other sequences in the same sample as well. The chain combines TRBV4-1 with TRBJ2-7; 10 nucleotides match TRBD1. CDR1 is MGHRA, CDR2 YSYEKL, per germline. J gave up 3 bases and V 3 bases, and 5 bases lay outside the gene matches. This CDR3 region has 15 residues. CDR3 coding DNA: TGCGCCAGCAGCCAGGCTTGGGACAGGGGCTACGAGCAGTACTTC. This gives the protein CASSQAWDRGYEQYF.

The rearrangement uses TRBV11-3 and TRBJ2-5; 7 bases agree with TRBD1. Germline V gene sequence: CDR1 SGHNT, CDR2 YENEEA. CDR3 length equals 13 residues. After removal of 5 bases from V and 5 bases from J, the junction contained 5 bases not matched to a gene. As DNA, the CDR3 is TGTGCCAGCAGCCGCGACAGGGCGGAGACCCAGTACTTC. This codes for CASSRDRAETQYF.

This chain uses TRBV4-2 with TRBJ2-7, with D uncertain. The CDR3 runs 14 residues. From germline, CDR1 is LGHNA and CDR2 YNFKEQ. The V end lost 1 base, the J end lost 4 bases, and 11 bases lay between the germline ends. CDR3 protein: CASSQGIEGYEQYF. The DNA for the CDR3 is TGTGCCAGCAGCCAAGGGATAGAAGGGTACGAGCAGTACTTC.

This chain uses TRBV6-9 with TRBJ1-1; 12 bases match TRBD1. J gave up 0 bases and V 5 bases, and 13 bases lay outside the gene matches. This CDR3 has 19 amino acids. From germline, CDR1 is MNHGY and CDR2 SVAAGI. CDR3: CASSNRDRGRGGVNTEAFF. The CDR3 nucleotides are TGTGCCAGCAGTAACCGGGACAGGGGGCGCGGGGGAGTGAACACTGAAGCTTTCTTT.

CDR3 amino acids: CASSLWGTGGAGNIQYF. The CDR3 bases are TGTGCCAGCAGTTTATGGGGGACAGGGGGCGCCGGAAACATTCAGTACTTC. The chain couples TRBV28 to TRBJ2-4; 12 bases are a match to TRBD1. The trim removed 0 bases at V and 6 bases at J, leaving 6 bases unmatched. Germline values: CDR1 MDHEN, CDR2 SYDVKM. The CDR3 spans 17 residues.